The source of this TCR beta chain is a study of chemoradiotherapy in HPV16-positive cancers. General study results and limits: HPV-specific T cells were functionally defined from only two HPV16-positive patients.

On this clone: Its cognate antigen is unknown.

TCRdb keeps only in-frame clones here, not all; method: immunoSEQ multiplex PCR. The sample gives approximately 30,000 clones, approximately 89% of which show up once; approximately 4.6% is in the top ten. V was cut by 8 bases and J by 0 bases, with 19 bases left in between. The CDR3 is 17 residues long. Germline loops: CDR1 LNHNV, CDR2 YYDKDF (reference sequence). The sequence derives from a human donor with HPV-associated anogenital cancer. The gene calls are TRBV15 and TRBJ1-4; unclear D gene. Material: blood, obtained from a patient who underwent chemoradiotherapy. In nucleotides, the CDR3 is TGTGCCACCGATTACTCGACCGGAATAACAACTAATGAAAAACTGTTTTTT. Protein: CATDYSTGITTNEKLFF. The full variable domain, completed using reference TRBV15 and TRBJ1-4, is DAMVIQNPRYQVTQFGKPVTLSCSQTLNHNVMYWYQQKSSQAPKLLFHYYDKDFNNEADTPDNFQSRRPNTSFCFLDIRSPGLGDTAMYLCATDYSTGITTNEKLFFGSGTQLSVL.